Given below is one TCR beta chain in context. Its antigen is still unknown. The data belong to a study of cytomegalovirus exposure and HLA in healthy donors. Whole-study results and caveats: Later work found most CMV-associated TCR beta chains apparently HLA-restricted. The study put some 150 TCR beta chains on its list as cytomegalovirus-associated. Many donors carried some public TCRs, although rarity characterized most TCR sequences.

The CDR3 spans 16 residues. Germline-derived CDR1 and CDR2 are MGHRA and YSYEKL. The V gene end was trimmed by 2 bases and the J gene end by 5 bases; junction bases not matched to a gene: 6. With 60 Vbeta and 13 Jbeta primers, the PCR was carried out. Methods used by the authors: Later, tens of millions of unique TCR beta chains were counted in an analysis, and roughly 11 million of them were shared. Assay used: immunoSEQ multiplex PCR; TCRdb lists only in-frame clones, some missing. V and J calls plus clone size are reproduced from that table; the DNA served to infer D and trimming. Among around 180,000 clones listed, 85% were seen once.

The chain employs TRBV4-1 and TRBJ2-1, with 10 bases fitting TRBD1. The clonotype originates from a boy between 2 and 10 years old in good health and CMV-seronegative. Sequencing input: PBMCs. The CDR3 spells CASSQSRDRGDNEQFF. Written as DNA, the CDR3 is TGCGCCAGCAGCCAATCCCGGGACAGGGGTGACAATGAGCAGTTCTTC.